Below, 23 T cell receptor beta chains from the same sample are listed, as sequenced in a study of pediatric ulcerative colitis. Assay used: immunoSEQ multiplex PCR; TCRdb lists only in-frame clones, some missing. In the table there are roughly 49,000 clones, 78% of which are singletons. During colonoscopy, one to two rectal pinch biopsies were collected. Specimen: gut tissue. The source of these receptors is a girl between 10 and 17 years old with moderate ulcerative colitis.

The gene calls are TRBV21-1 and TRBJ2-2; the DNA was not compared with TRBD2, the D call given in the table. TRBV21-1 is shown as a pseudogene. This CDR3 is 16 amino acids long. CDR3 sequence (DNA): TGTGCCAGCAGCAAAGTAACCGATGCCGGGACCGGGGAGCTGTTTTTT. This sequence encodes CASSKVTDAGTGELFF.

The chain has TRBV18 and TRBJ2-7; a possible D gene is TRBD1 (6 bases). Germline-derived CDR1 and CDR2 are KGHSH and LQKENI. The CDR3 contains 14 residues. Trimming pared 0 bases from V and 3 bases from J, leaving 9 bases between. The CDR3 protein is CASSPPTGIYEQYF. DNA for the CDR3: TGTGCCAGCTCACCACCGACAGGCATCTACGAGCAGTACTTC.

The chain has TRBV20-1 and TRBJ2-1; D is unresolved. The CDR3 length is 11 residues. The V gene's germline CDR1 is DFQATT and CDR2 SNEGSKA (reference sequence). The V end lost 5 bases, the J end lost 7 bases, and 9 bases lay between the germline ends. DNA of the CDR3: TGCAGTGCTGATACATGGAATGAGCAGTTCTTC. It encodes CSADTWNEQFF.

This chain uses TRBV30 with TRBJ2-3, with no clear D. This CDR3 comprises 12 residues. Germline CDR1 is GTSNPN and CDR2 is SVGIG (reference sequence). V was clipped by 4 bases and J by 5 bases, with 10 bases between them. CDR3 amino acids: CAWNGWGDTQYF. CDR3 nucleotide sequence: TGTGCCTGGAACGGCTGGGGAGATACGCAGTATTTT. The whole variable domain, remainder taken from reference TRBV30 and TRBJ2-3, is SQTIHQWPATLVQPVGSPLSLECTVEGTSNPNLYWYRQAAGRGLQLLFYSVGIGQISSEVPQNLSASRPQDRQFILSSKKLLLSDSGFYLCAWNGWGDTQYFGPGTRLTVL.

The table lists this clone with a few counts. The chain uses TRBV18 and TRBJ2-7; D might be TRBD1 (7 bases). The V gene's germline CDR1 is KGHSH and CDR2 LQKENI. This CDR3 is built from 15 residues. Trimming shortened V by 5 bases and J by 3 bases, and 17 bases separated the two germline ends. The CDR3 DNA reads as TGTGCCAGCTCATCGGGGGACAGCCGTTTCTACGAGCAGTACTTC. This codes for CASSSGDSRFYEQYF.

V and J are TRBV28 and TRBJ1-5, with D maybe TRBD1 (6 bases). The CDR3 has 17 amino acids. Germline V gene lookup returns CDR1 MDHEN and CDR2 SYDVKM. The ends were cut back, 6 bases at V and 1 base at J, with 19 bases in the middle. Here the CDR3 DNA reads TGTGCCAGCAGCTTCATCCCCTCAGGGACAAGCAATCAGCCCCAGCATTTT. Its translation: CASSFIPSGTSNQPQHF.

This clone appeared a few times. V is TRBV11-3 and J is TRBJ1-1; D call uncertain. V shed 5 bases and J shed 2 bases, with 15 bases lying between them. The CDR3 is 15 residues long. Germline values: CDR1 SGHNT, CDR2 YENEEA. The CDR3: CASSLPGARNTEAFF. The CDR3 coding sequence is TGTGCCAGCAGCCTCCCCGGCGCGAGAAACACTGAAGCTTTCTTT.

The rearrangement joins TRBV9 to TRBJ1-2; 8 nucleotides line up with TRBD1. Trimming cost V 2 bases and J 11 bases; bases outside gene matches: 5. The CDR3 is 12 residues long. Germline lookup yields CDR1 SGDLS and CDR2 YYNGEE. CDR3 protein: CASSVPGQGYTF. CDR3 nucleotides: TGTGCCAGCAGCGTGCCCGGACAGGGTTACACCTTC.

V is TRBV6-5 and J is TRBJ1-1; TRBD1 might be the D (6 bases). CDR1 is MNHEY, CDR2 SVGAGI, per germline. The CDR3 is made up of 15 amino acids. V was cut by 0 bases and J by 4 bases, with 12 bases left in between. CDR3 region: CASSYSQGEVTEAFF. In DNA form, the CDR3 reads TGTGCCAGCAGTTACTCACAGGGTGAGGTCACTGAAGCTTTCTTT.

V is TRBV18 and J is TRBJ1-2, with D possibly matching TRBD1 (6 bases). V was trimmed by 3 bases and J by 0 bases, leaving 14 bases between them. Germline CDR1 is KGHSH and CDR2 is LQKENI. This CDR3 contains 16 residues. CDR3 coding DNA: TGTGCCAGCTCACCTGTTCCGGGGGCCTCTAACTATGGCTACACCTTC. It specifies CASSPVPGASNYGYTF.

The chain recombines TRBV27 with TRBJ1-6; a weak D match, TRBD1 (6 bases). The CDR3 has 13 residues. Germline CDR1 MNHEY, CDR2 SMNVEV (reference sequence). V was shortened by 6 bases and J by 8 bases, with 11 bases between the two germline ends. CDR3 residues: CASSRDNYSPLHF. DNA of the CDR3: TGTGCCAGCAGCCGGGACAATTATTCACCCCTCCACTTT.

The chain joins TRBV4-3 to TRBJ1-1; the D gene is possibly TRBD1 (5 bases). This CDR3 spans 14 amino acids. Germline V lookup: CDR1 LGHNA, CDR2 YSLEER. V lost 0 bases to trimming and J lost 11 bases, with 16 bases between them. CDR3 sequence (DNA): TGCGCCAGCAGCCAAGATGCCCAGGGCGTCGGCGCTTTCTTT. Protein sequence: CASSQDAQGVGAFF.

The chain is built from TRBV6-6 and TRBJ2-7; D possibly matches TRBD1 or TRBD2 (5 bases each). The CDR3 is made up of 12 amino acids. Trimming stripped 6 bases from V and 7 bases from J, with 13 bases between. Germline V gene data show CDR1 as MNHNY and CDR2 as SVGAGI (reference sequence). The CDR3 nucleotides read TGTGCCAGCAGCTCGGGGACCTGGGAGCAGTACTTC. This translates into CASSSGTWEQYF.

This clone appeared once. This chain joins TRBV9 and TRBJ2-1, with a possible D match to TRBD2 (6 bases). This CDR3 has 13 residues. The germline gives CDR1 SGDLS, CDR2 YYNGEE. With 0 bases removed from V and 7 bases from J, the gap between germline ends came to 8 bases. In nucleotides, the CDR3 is TGTGCCAGCAGCGTAGGGGACTGGAATGAGCAGTTCTTC. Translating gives CASSVGDWNEQFF.

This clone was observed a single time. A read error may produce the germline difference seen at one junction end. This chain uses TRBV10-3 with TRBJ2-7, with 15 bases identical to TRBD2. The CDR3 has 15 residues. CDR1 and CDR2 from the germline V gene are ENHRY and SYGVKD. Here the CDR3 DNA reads TGTGCCACCAGTGCTGGGACTAGCGGGAGGTTGGAGCAGTACTTC. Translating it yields CATSAGTSGRLEQYF.

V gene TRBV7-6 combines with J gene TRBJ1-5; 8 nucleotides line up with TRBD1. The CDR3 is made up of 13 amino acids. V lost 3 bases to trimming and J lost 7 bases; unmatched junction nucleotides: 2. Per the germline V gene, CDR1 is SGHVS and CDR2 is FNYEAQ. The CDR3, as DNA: TGTGCCAGCAGCTTGCGACAGGGGCAGCCCCAGCATTTT. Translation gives CASSLRQGQPQHF.

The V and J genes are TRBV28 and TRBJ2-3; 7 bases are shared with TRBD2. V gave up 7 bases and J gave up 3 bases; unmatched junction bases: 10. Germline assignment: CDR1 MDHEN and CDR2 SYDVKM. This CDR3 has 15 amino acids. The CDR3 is CASIGGSGGTDTQYF. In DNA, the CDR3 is TGTGCCAGCATCGGGGGGTCTGGTGGGACAGATACGCAGTATTTT.

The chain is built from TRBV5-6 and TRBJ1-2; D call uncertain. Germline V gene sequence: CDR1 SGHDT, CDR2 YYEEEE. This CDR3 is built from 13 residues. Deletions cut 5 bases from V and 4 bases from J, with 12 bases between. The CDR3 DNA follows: TGTGCCAGCAGTAGTAGCGCCGTCTATGGCTACACCTTC. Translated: CASSSSAVYGYTF.

CDR3 amino acids: CASSLLGWEGDTEAFF. CDR3 sequence (DNA): TGTGCCAGCAGCTTATTAGGGTGGGAAGGAGACACTGAAGCTTTCTTT. J is TRBJ1-1 and V is TRBV7-6, with D unresolved. Germline CDR1 is SGHVS and CDR2 is FNYEAQ. This CDR3 is 16 amino acids long. The V gene lost 2 bases and the J gene lost 3 bases, with 16 bases spanning the gap.

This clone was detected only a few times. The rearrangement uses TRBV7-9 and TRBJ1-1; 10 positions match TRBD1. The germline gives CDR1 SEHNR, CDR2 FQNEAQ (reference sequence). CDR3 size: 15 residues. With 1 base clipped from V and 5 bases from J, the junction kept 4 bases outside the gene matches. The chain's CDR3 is CASSLVGTGDTEAFF. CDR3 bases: TGTGCCAGCAGCTTAGTTGGGACAGGGGATACTGAAGCTTTCTTT.

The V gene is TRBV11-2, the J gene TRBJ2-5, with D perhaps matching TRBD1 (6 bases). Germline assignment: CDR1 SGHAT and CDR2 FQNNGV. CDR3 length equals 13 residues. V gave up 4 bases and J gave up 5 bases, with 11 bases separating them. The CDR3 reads CASSSGVEETQYF. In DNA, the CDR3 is TGTGCCAGCAGCTCAGGGGTTGAGGAGACCCAGTACTTC.

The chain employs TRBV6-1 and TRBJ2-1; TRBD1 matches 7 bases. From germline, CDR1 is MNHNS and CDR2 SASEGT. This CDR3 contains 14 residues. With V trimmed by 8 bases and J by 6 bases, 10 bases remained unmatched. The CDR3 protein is CASRPKHRGNEQFF. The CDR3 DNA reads TGTGCCAGCCGCCCGAAGCACAGGGGCAATGAGCAGTTCTTC.

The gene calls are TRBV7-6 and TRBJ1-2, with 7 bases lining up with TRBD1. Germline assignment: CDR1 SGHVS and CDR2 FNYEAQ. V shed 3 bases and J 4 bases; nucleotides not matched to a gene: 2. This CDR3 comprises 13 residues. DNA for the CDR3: TGTGCCAGCAGCTTGGGACAGCCCTATGGCTACACCTTC. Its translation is CASSLGQPYGYTF.